The 26 T cell receptor beta chains below all came from one sample that was sequenced in a study of blood T cells in healthy people across ages. Through a sample-barcoded 5' primer and a J-beta primer mix, a second PCR was run for about 6 to 12 cycles. One entry per CDR3 protein results from TCRdb running MiXCR on the 5' RACE reads. The sample records more than 800,000 distinct CDR3 sequences, under 55% being singletons. The sample consisted of blood. The receptor set was obtained from a woman aged 55-69 years in good health.

This rearrangement joins TRBV14 to TRBJ2-2; 8 bases fit TRBD2. Germline CDR1 is SGHDN and CDR2 is FVKESK. Trimming removed 2 bases from V and 3 bases from J; junction bases left unmatched: 5. CDR3 size: 16 residues. This CDR3 is CASSQPREGDTGELFF. The CDR3, as DNA: TGTGCCAGCAGCCAACCTCGGGAGGGCGACACCGGGGAGCTGTTTTTT.

The chain couples TRBV7-7 to TRBJ2-1; 8 bases are a match to TRBD1. Germline CDR1 and CDR2: SSHAT and FNYEAQ (reference sequence). The trim removed 5 bases at V and 6 bases at J, leaving 3 bases unmatched. The CDR3 spans 13 residues. The CDR3 is CASSLDRANEQFF. The CDR3 coding sequence is TGTGCCAGCAGCCTGGACAGGGCCAATGAGCAGTTCTTC.

V gene TRBV6-5 combines with J gene TRBJ2-7, with 7 bases identical to TRBD1. Germline CDR1 and CDR2: MNHEY and SVGAGI. The CDR3 extends over 15 amino acids. V shed 7 bases and J 2 bases; nucleotides not matched to a gene: 11. Here the CDR3 DNA reads TGTGCCAGCACCGAACAGGGGAGAGGAGCCTACGAGCAGTACTTC. Its translation is CASTEQGRGAYEQYF.

This sequence joins TRBV20-1 and TRBJ2-1, with D perhaps matching TRBD2 (6 bases). In germline, CDR1 is DFQATT, CDR2 SNEGSKA (reference sequence). The CDR3 totals 15 residues. With 0 bases removed from V and 3 bases from J, the gap between germline ends came to 12 bases. The CDR3 reads CSARDMRDGYNEQFF. In nucleotides, the CDR3 is TGCAGTGCTAGAGATATGCGGGACGGCTACAATGAGCAGTTCTTC.

This clonotype was detected once. This chain connects TRBV11-2 to TRBJ2-7; 8 bases align to TRBD1. The V and J ends lost 5 bases and 3 bases, in that order; junction bases with no gene match: 15. The CDR3 length is 17 residues. Germline lookup yields CDR1 SGHAT and CDR2 FQNNGV. The CDR3: CASSRIRGQGNDYEQYF. The CDR3 nucleotides are TGTGCCAGCAGCCGGATTCGAGGACAGGGTAATGACTACGAGCAGTACTTC.

This clonotype was found once. This CDR3 is missing its conserved last phenylalanine or tryptophan, likely due to a read error. No DNA is shown, since the ends of the CDR3 on it are uncertain; the CDR3 is the one TCRdb lists. The rearrangement joins TRBV20-1 to TRBJ2-1. The CDR3 length equals 9 residues, ends included. Germline V lookup: CDR1 DFQATT, CDR2 SNEGSKA (reference sequence). The CDR3 is CSVGAHRAG.

Many counts were recorded for this clonotype. The chain has TRBV7-2 and TRBJ2-6; no firm D call. V was trimmed by 1 base and J by 5 bases, leaving 3 bases between them. Germline V gives CDR1 SGHTA, CDR2 FQGNSA. CDR3 length: 13 residues. For the CDR3, the DNA is TGTGCCAGCAGCTTAGACAGGGCCAACGTCCTGACTTTC. Its protein is CASSLDRANVLTF.

The V call is TRBV10-3, the J call TRBJ2-1; no firm D call. The germline CDR1 and CDR2 sequences are ENHRY and SYGVKD. Between the trimmed V and J ends, which lost 4 bases and 4 bases, there was a span of 5 bases. The CDR3 length is 12 residues. The CDR3 reads CAISAGYNEQFF. The CDR3, as DNA: TGTGCCATCAGTGCTGGGTACAATGAGCAGTTCTTC.

The chain couples TRBV30 to TRBJ2-3; either TRBD1 or TRBD2 may fit D (5 bases each). The V gene lost 2 bases and the J gene lost 3 bases, with 6 bases spanning the gap. Per germline, CDR1 GTSNPN and CDR2 SVGIG (reference sequence). The CDR3 contains 12 residues. The CDR3 bases are TGTGCCTGGAGTTGGGGGACAGATACGCAGTATTTT. It specifies CAWSWGTDTQYF.

The rearrangement joins TRBV29-1 to TRBJ1-2; TRBD1 is a possible D gene (6 bases). The CDR3 has 13 amino acids. Germline V gene sequence: CDR1 SQVTM, CDR2 ANQGSEA. V gave up 3 bases and J gave up 5 bases, with 13 bases separating them. CDR3 residues: CSVEVGTTYGYTF. The CDR3 DNA reads TGCAGCGTTGAGGTCGGGACAACGTATGGCTACACCTTC.

This clonotype was seen many times. The rearrangement joins TRBV7-3 to TRBJ2-3; 10 bases are shared with TRBD2. The junction had 5 bases not matched to a gene; V was cut back by 6 bases and J by 2 bases. CDR1 is SGHTA and CDR2 is FQGTGA in the germline V gene. CDR3 length: 15 amino acids. CDR3 loop: CASRLGLAATDTQYF. The DNA of the CDR3 is TGTGCCAGCAGACTCGGACTAGCGGCCACAGATACGCAGTATTTT.

The chain has TRBV27 and TRBJ2-1; weak D call: TRBD2 (5 bases). Trimming cost V 6 bases and J 13 bases, with 22 bases left between them. Looked up from germline, CDR1 is MNHEY and CDR2 is SMNVEV (reference sequence). The CDR3 contains 14 residues. The CDR3 region has the DNA TGTGCCAGCAGCCCAAGTTCTGAGGGCGGGCGCCAGTTCTTC. Translating it yields CASSPSSEGGRQFF.

This clonotype has a handful of counts. V and J are TRBV7-9 and TRBJ1-5; D call uncertain. V lost 2 bases, J lost 0 bases, and 5 bases lay in between. The CDR3 spans 14 residues. Germline-derived CDR1 and CDR2 are SEHNR and FQNEAQ (reference sequence). CDR3 loop: CASSLSVSNQPQHF. The CDR3 DNA reads as TGTGCCAGCAGCTTATCGGTTAGCAATCAGCCCCAGCATTTT. Full variable domain (rest looked up from reference TRBV7-9 and TRBJ1-5): DTGVSQNPRHKITKRGQNVTFRCDPISEHNRLYWYRQTLGQGPEFLTYFQNEAQLEKSRLLSDRFSAERPKGSFSTLEIQRTEQGDSAMYLCASSLSVSNQPQHFGDGTRLSIL.

In this sample, this clonotype turned up a few times. The chain combines TRBV20-1 with TRBJ1-2; 9 bases line up with TRBD1. With 6 bases clipped from V and 7 bases from J, the junction kept 9 bases outside the gene matches. The CDR3 consists of 13 residues. Germline V CDR1 and CDR2: DFQATT, SNEGSKA (reference sequence). CDR3: CSATTGTGIGYTF. The DNA for the CDR3 is TGCAGTGCCACGACCGGGACAGGGATTGGCTACACCTTC.

The V and J genes are TRBV28 and TRBJ2-5, with a possible D match to TRBD2 (6 bases). Germline V gene lookup returns CDR1 MDHEN and CDR2 SYDVKM. The CDR3 is 15 amino acids. Trimming stripped 5 bases from V and 2 bases from J, with 15 bases between. CDR3 sequence (DNA): TGTGCCAGCAGTCAAATCCCCGGGAGACAAGAGACCCAGTACTTC. Translation: CASSQIPGRQETQYF.

The V and J genes are TRBV5-1 and TRBJ2-5; TRBD2 aligns across 8 bases. CDR1 and CDR2 (germline): SGHRS, YFSETQ. The CDR3 loop spans 16 amino acids. The V segment lost 0 bases and the J segment 5 bases; nucleotides outside the gene matches: 9. The chain's CDR3 is CASSLEGTSNFETQYF. The CDR3 DNA reads TGCGCCAGCAGCTTGGAAGGGACTAGTAATTTTGAGACCCAGTACTTC.

The chain joins TRBV12-3 or TRBV12-4 to TRBJ2-1; D is undetermined. Deletions cut 8 bases from V and 5 bases from J, with 13 bases between. The CDR3 sequence is 13 residues long. Here the CDR3 DNA reads TGTGCCAGCCGTCTCTCGATCCACAATGAGCAGTTCTTC. Amino acids: CASRLSIHNEQFF.

This clonotype has just one count. The chain has TRBV7-9 and TRBJ2-1; TRBD2 aligns across 10 bases. In germline, CDR1 is SEHNR, CDR2 FQNEAQ (reference sequence). The CDR3 length is 19 residues. After removal of 2 bases from V and 2 bases from J, the junction contained 12 bases not matched to a gene. The CDR3, as DNA: TGTGCCAGCAGCTTATCTTCTGGGGAGCGGGAGGGCCCCTACAATGAGCAGTTCTTC. This encodes CASSLSSGEREGPYNEQFF. Complete variable domain (other parts from reference TRBV7-9 and TRBJ2-1): DTGVSQNPRHKITKRGQNVTFRCDPISEHNRLYWYRQTLGQGPEFLTYFQNEAQLEKSRLLSDRFSAERPKGSFSTLEIQRTEQGDSAMYLCASSLSSGEREGPYNEQFFGPGTRLTVL.

This clonotype showed up just a few times. CDR3 residues: CASSVDSGSGNEQFF. The CDR3, as DNA: TGTGCCAGCAGCGTAGACAGCGGGAGTGGCAATGAGCAGTTCTTC. V gene TRBV9 combines with J gene TRBJ2-1; 8 positions match TRBD2. V shed 0 bases and J 6 bases; nucleotides not matched to a gene: 5. The CDR3 length is 15 residues. CDR1 and CDR2 from the germline V gene are SGDLS and YYNGEE.

This chain connects TRBV13 to TRBJ2-7; TRBD2 might be the D (6 bases). The CDR3 extends over 16 amino acids. Germline-derived CDR1 and CDR2 are PRHDT and FYEKMQ (reference sequence). V lost 0 bases and J 3 bases, leaving 15 bases between the germline ends. CDR3 nucleotides: TGTGCCAGCAGCTTAGGCCTTGCGGGACGGGACTACGAGCAGTACTTC. This sequence encodes CASSLGLAGRDYEQYF.

This clonotype occurred once. The gene calls are TRBV11-1 and TRBJ2-1; TRBD2 is a possible D gene (6 bases). Germline V gives CDR1 SGHAT, CDR2 FQDESV (reference sequence). The CDR3 is made up of 15 amino acids. V lost 6 bases and J 9 bases, leaving 21 bases between the germline ends. The CDR3 DNA sequence: TGTGCCAGCAGGTCTACGGGAGAGCCCTTTGCTGAGCAGTTCTTC. This gives the protein CASRSTGEPFAEQFF.

This clonotype was detected only a few times. The genes are TRBV5-1 and TRBJ1-6; tentatively, D is TRBD1 (6 bases). Per germline, CDR1 SGHRS and CDR2 YFSETQ. V lost 2 bases, J lost 1 base, and 13 bases lay in between. This CDR3 region has 17 residues. This CDR3 is CASSFSDRTSYNSPLHF. CDR3 sequence (DNA): TGCGCCAGCAGCTTCTCCGACAGGACTTCCTATAATTCACCCCTCCACTTT.

The V gene is TRBV7-8, the J gene TRBJ2-5; D ambiguous. Trimming pared 3 bases from V and 5 bases from J, leaving 13 bases between. Germline V lookup: CDR1 SGHVS, CDR2 FQNEAQ. The CDR3 spans 14 residues. Here the CDR3 reads CASSFGSAAETQYF. In DNA, the CDR3 is TGTGCCAGCAGCTTCGGTTCCGCGGCGGAGACCCAGTACTTC.

V usage is TRBV20-1 and J usage is TRBJ2-7; TRBD1 agrees at 10 bases. Germline CDR1 is DFQATT and CDR2 is SNEGSKA (reference sequence). The CDR3 spans 18 residues. Losses at the gene ends were 1 base for V and 2 bases for J; bases not matched to a gene: 14. This CDR3 reads CSARVWVLGTGEPYEQYF. The CDR3, as DNA: TGCAGTGCTAGAGTGTGGGTTTTAGGGACAGGGGAACCCTACGAGCAGTACTTC.

The rearrangement uses TRBV27 and TRBJ2-5; TRBD2 matches 8 bases. The closer fit of TRBJ2-7 to the DNA end suggests the J call may be wrong. Germline CDR1 reads MNHEY; CDR2 reads SMNVEV (reference sequence). The CDR3 runs to 14 residues. The CDR3 here is CASSLRGAGDEQYF. CDR3 DNA: TGTGCCAGCAGTTTACGGGGAGCGGGAGACGAGCAGTACTTC.

This clonotype was counted at least ten times. V gene TRBV20-1 combines with J gene TRBJ1-1, with D perhaps TRBD1 (6 bases). Germline V gives CDR1 DFQATT, CDR2 SNEGSKA (reference sequence). The V end lost 0 bases, the J end lost 6 bases, and 14 bases lay between the germline ends. This CDR3 comprises 14 residues. CDR3 in amino acids: CSARDPADSPEAFF. The CDR3 DNA sequence: TGCAGTGCTAGAGATCCGGCGGACAGCCCTGAAGCTTTCTTT.